The rows below give T cell receptor beta chains drawn from one sample of a study of patients and donors after allogeneic stem cell transplantation. TCRdb ran MiXCR on the RT-PCR reads and lists one entry per CDR3 protein. The data show about 110,000 distinct CDR3 sequences, 35% to 45% seen once. What was sequenced was blood, either unsorted or a sorted T cell fraction (not recorded which). The receptors stem from a human donor who was either an allogeneic HSCT recipient or a stem cell or donor lymphocyte infusion donor (not recorded which). It is not recorded whose cells these are; they may come from a transplant donor. The conserved cysteine and the conserved F or W are not part of the CDR3 here. Each record gives: J gene, V gene, CDR3 protein.

j_gene: TRBJ1-1; v_gene: TRBV12-5; CDR3aa: ASGIQGGSEAF
j_gene: TRBJ1-1; v_gene: TRBV7-9; CDR3aa: ASSLLSGVGTEAF
j_gene: TRBJ2-7; v_gene: TRBV10-3; CDR3aa: ASGSFSTYEQY
j_gene: TRBJ2-5; v_gene: TRBV5-1; CDR3aa: ASSLVPPQETQY
j_gene: TRBJ2-1; v_gene: TRBV7-9; CDR3aa: ASSPSSGIYNEQF
j_gene: TRBJ2-7; v_gene: TRBV12-5; CDR3aa: ASGPLPYEQY
j_gene: TRBJ2-7; v_gene: TRBV6-9; CDR3aa: ASSSWEGYEQY
j_gene: TRBJ1-2; v_gene: TRBV7-2; CDR3aa: ASSFRQGWNYGYT
j_gene: TRBJ2-7; v_gene: TRBV10-3; CDR3aa: AISDPQPPGLAAYEQY
j_gene: TRBJ1-1; v_gene: TRBV24-1; CDR3aa: ATRLGGNTEAF
j_gene: TRBJ2-5; v_gene: TRBV11-1; CDR3aa: ASSARDNGETQY
j_gene: TRBJ1-5; v_gene: TRBV15; CDR3aa: ATRVGQPYSNQPQH
j_gene: TRBJ2-2; v_gene: TRBV4-3; CDR3aa: ASSQGGTGPYTGELF
j_gene: TRBJ2-2; v_gene: TRBV6-5; CDR3aa: ASRISPRATGELF
j_gene: TRBJ1-5; v_gene: TRBV5-5; CDR3aa: ASSLGAGGSNQPQH
j_gene: TRBJ1-5; v_gene: TRBV29-1; CDR3aa: NLQDNQPQH
j_gene: TRBJ2-1; v_gene: TRBV10-3; CDR3aa: AISESSSNNEQF
j_gene: TRBJ2-7; v_gene: TRBV20-1; CDR3aa: SASGRLAGRNEQY
j_gene: TRBJ2-7; v_gene: TRBV3-1; CDR3aa: ASSRLPRGEQY
j_gene: TRBJ2-1; v_gene: TRBV10-3; CDR3aa: AISPSGRAYNEQF
j_gene: TRBJ2-5; v_gene: TRBV24-1; CDR3aa: ATSDFPPRETQY
j_gene: TRBJ2-4; v_gene: TRBV2; CDR3aa: ATRGRENIQY
j_gene: TRBJ1-1; v_gene: TRBV6-6; CDR3aa: ASSYTIGEAF
j_gene: TRBJ2-1; v_gene: TRBV20-1; CDR3aa: SAPEIRSYNEQF
j_gene: TRBJ2-5; v_gene: TRBV9; CDR3aa: ASSVASAETQY
j_gene: TRBJ2-2; v_gene: TRBV5-1; CDR3aa: ASAPPDDRAPGELF
j_gene: TRBJ1-6; v_gene: TRBV7-2; CDR3aa: ASSLDYNSPLH
j_gene: TRBJ2-1; v_gene: TRBV12-3/TRBV12-4; CDR3aa: ASRARNEQF
j_gene: TRBJ2-1; v_gene: TRBV5-1; CDR3aa: ASSGKDGTGNNEQF
j_gene: TRBJ2-4; v_gene: TRBV20-1; CDR3aa: SAPTLRGNIQY
j_gene: TRBJ2-7; v_gene: TRBV20-1; CDR3aa: SAQRGYWPYEQY
j_gene: TRBJ1-1; v_gene: TRBV18; CDR3aa: ASSVGTSLTEAF
j_gene: TRBJ2-1; v_gene: TRBV6-2/TRBV6-3; CDR3aa: ASSYGRQYNEQF
j_gene: TRBJ1-4; v_gene: TRBV7-8; CDR3aa: ASSLGDQGGKLF
j_gene: TRBJ1-2; v_gene: TRBV4-3; CDR3aa: ASSPARGSPYYGYT
j_gene: TRBJ2-1; v_gene: TRBV7-2; CDR3aa: ASSLTSGKGGEQF
j_gene: TRBJ2-4; v_gene: TRBV20-1; CDR3aa: SAPNRRYKNIQY
j_gene: TRBJ2-1; v_gene: TRBV7-9; CDR3aa: ATRGSAEFYNEQF
j_gene: TRBJ2-7; v_gene: TRBV6-5; CDR3aa: ASRQGYEQY
j_gene: TRBJ1-1; v_gene: TRBV7-2; CDR3aa: ASSSPDKLNTEAF